This entry lists 20 T cell receptor beta chains sequenced from one sample in a study of cytomegalovirus exposure and HLA in healthy donors. In the PCR, 60 Vbeta and 13 Jbeta primers were used. The table came from immunoSEQ multiplex PCR; TCRdb's copy has only in-frame clones and leaves some out. The sample includes 120,000 or so clones, approximately 82% of them seen just once. Sequences were obtained from PBMCs. Receptors originate from a man between 25 and 39 years old in good health and CMV-seropositive.

This clone showed up just a few times. V usage is TRBV7-9 and J usage is TRBJ1-5; possible D gene TRBD1, 6 bases. Germline assignment: CDR1 SEHNR and CDR2 FQNEAQ (reference sequence). The V gene lost 4 bases and the J gene lost 0 bases, with 7 bases spanning the gap. The CDR3 extends over 14 amino acids. CDR3 nucleotides: TGTGCCAGCAGCTCGGGACATAGCAATCAGCCCCAGCATTTT. Encoded protein: CASSSGHSNQPQHF.

The CDR3: CASSPGRGNTGELFF. For the CDR3, the DNA is TGCGCCAGCAGCCCGGGGCGGGGGAACACCGGGGAGCTGTTTTTT. The chain employs TRBV4-3 and TRBJ2-2; tentatively, D is TRBD2 (6 bases). V was trimmed by 4 bases and J by 1 base, leaving 10 bases between them. Germline V CDR1 and CDR2: LGHNA, YSLEER. CDR3 length: 15 amino acids.

The gene calls are TRBV7-3 and TRBJ2-1, with TRBD2 matching over 7 bases. This CDR3 is built from 16 residues. CDR1 is SGHTA and CDR2 is FQGTGA in the germline V gene. J gave up 0 bases and V 3 bases, and 5 bases lay outside the gene matches. The DNA of the CDR3 is TGTGCCAGCAGCTTCGATGGCGGGGGCTCCTACAATGAGCAGTTCTTC. Residues: CASSFDGGGSYNEQFF. Full variable domain (remainder filled in from reference TRBV7-3 and TRBJ2-1): GAGVSQTPSNKVTEKGKYVELRCDPISGHTALYWYRQSLGQGPEFLIYFQGTGAADDSGLPNDRFFAVRPEGSVSTLKIQRTERGDSAVYLCASSFDGGGSYNEQFFGPGTRLTVL.

The rearrangement uses TRBV4-1 and TRBJ1-1, with 7 positions matching TRBD1. CDR3 length: 17 amino acids. Germline V CDR1 and CDR2: MGHRA, YSYEKL. Trimming removed 6 bases from V and 0 bases from J; junction bases left unmatched: 13. CDR3 DNA sequence: TGCGCCAGCAGAACTAGAGGGGGCACCACCATGAACACTGAAGCTTTCTTT. This translates into CASRTRGGTTMNTEAFF.

This clone was recorded a few times. The V gene is TRBV7-2, the J gene TRBJ1-2; TRBD1 is a possible D gene (5 bases). This CDR3 region has 15 residues. Germline V gene sequence: CDR1 SGHTA, CDR2 FQGNSA. V dropped 1 base and J dropped 0 bases, with 9 bases sitting between them. The CDR3 DNA reads TGTGCCAGCAGCTTAGGGACACCTACTAACTATGGCTACACCTTC. Translated, it gives CASSLGTPTNYGYTF.

The rearrangement links TRBV4-2 to TRBJ2-2; TRBD1 agrees at 7 bases. This CDR3 contains 15 residues. The germline gives CDR1 LGHNA, CDR2 YNFKEQ. Trimming at V came to 4 bases and at J to 3 bases, leaving 5 bases not matched to a gene. In DNA form, the CDR3 reads TGTGCCAGCAGCCCCCGGGACAGCGACACCGGGGAGCTGTTTTTT. As protein: CASSPRDSDTGELFF.

This sequence joins TRBV4-3 and TRBJ1-2, with 10 nucleotides matching TRBD1. Per the germline V gene, CDR1 is LGHNA and CDR2 is YSLEER. Trimming took 1 base from V and 4 from J; bases not matched to a gene: 12. CDR3 length: 18 residues. CDR3 loop: CASSQATFRDRGSYGYTF. For the CDR3, the DNA is TGCGCCAGCAGCCAAGCCACATTCCGGGACAGGGGTTCCTATGGCTACACCTTC.

This clone was counted a few times. Within the sample, other DNA sequences also encode this same CDR3. The rearrangement uses TRBV13 and TRBJ1-1; the D is unclear. Germline CDR1 is PRHDT and CDR2 is FYEKMQ (reference sequence). Deletions cut 0 bases from V and 1 base from J, with 6 bases between. There are 14 residues in the CDR3. CDR3 coding DNA: TGTGCCAGCAGCTTAGGTGGCGGGAACACTGAAGCTTTCTTT. Protein: CASSLGGGNTEAFF.

Here the CDR3 DNA reads TGTGCCAGCAGCCCGAATCCGACAGATCTGAACACTGAAGCTTTCTTT. Protein sequence: CASSPNPTDLNTEAFF. The chain is built from TRBV4-2 and TRBJ1-1; tentative D call: TRBD1 (5 bases). The CDR3 totals 16 residues. Germline assignment: CDR1 LGHNA and CDR2 YNFKEQ. V was cut by 4 bases and J by 0 bases, with 15 bases left in between.

The chain links TRBV4-3 to TRBJ2-2; TRBD1 matches at 8 bases. With V trimmed by 0 bases and J by 7 bases, 4 bases remained unmatched. This CDR3 is built from 15 residues. CDR1 and CDR2 from the germline V gene are LGHNA and YSLEER. The CDR3 bases are TGCGCCAGCAGCCAAGATCCACAGGGGGACGGGGAGCTGTTTTTT. Encoded protein: CASSQDPQGDGELFF.

Note on this clone: One junction end disagrees with the germline gene, perhaps due to a read error. The chain carries TRBV7-3 and TRBJ2-3, with TRBD1 identical over 11 bases. CDR1 SGHTA and CDR2 FQGTGA come from the germline V gene. This CDR3 has 15 residues. CDR3 amino acids: CASSFGTGGFDTQYF. CDR3 bases: TGTGCCAGCAGCTTCGGGACAGGGGGTTTCGATACGCAATATTTT.

This clone was seen a few times. The chain joins TRBV19 to TRBJ1-5, with 8 nucleotides matching TRBD1. V lost 7 bases to trimming and J lost 4 bases; unmatched junction nucleotides: 9. The CDR3 is 15 amino acids. Germline CDR1 and CDR2: LNHDA and SQIVND (reference sequence). For the CDR3, the DNA is TGTGCCAGTAAGGGGCAGGGGGCTTTGAATCAGCCCCAGCATTTT. Translating gives CASKGQGALNQPQHF.

The rearrangement uses TRBV5-6 and TRBJ1-2; 10 bases are a match to TRBD1. This CDR3 has 15 amino acids. The junction had 3 bases not matched to a gene; V was cut back by 2 bases and J by 2 bases. Germline V gene sequence: CDR1 SGHDT, CDR2 YYEEEE. CDR3 amino acids: CASSFPGQGNYGYTF. In nucleotides, the CDR3 is TGTGCCAGCAGCTTCCCGGGACAGGGGAACTATGGCTACACCTTC.

Written as DNA, the CDR3 is TGTGCCAGCAGCTTATCGACTAGCGGGGGGGCCTGGAATGAGCAGTTCTTC. It yields the protein CASSLSTSGGAWNEQFF. The chain links TRBV7-8 to TRBJ2-1; 14 bases are a match to TRBD2. Germline V gene lookup returns CDR1 SGHVS and CDR2 FQNEAQ. V trimming: 2 bases; J trimming: 7 bases; junction bases outside the gene matches: 7. CDR3 length: 17 residues. Supplemented by reference TRBV7-8 and TRBJ2-1, the full variable domain reads GAGVSQSPRYKVAKRGQDVALRCDPISGHVSLFWYQQALGQGPEFLTYFQNEAQLDKSGLPSDRFFAERPEGSVSTLKIQRTQQEDSAVYLCASSLSTSGGAWNEQFFGPGTRLTVL.

V is TRBV14 and J is TRBJ2-1; D gene ambiguous. The CDR3 has 14 residues. V lost 8 bases, J lost 3 bases, and 14 bases lay in between. Germline assignment: CDR1 SGHDN and CDR2 FVKESK. This CDR3 is CASAVGWVYNEQFF. In DNA, the CDR3 is TGTGCCAGCGCTGTGGGCTGGGTCTACAATGAGCAGTTCTTC.

This chain links TRBV7-2 with TRBJ2-1; no clear D gene. The V gene's germline CDR1 is SGHTA and CDR2 FQGNSA. This CDR3 comprises 15 residues. V was trimmed by 2 bases and J by 6 bases, leaving 14 bases between them. CDR3 residues: CASSLSGQILNEQFF. The DNA of the CDR3 is TGTGCCAGCAGCTTAAGTGGGCAGATCCTCAATGAGCAGTTCTTC.

This chain joins TRBV27 and TRBJ1-4; TRBD1 matches at 9 bases. Looked up from germline, CDR1 is MNHEY and CDR2 is SMNVEV (reference sequence). V shed 3 bases, J shed 7 bases, and the junction held 3 bases outside the gene matches. There are 14 residues in the CDR3. The DNA for the CDR3 is TGTGCCAGCAGTTTCGGGACAGGGAGTGAAAAACTGTTTTTT. Its translation is CASSFGTGSEKLFF.

This chain uses TRBV9 with TRBJ2-1; D gene uncertain. This CDR3 spans 18 amino acids. CDR1 is SGDLS, CDR2 YYNGEE, per germline. Between the trimmed V and J ends, which lost 0 bases and 2 bases, there was a span of 18 bases. CDR3: CASSVGGASYEPYNEQFF. CDR3 nucleotides: TGTGCCAGCAGCGTAGGTGGAGCCTCGTATGAACCCTACAATGAGCAGTTCTTC.

The chain couples TRBV18 to TRBJ1-4; TRBD1 is a possible D gene (6 bases). V shed 4 bases and J shed 5 bases, with 8 bases lying between them. This CDR3 has 13 amino acids. The germline V gene encodes CDR1 KGHSH and CDR2 LQKENI. CDR3 protein: CASSRGPNEKLFF. The CDR3 DNA reads as TGTGCCAGCTCACGGGGGCCGAATGAAAAACTGTTTTTT.

The V and J genes are TRBV18 and TRBJ1-5, with 7 bases aligning to TRBD1. Germline CDR1 is KGHSH and CDR2 is LQKENI. The J segment lost 5 bases and the V segment lost 4 bases, leaving 5 bases of the junction unmatched. This CDR3 contains 14 residues. CDR3: CASSLTGVDQPQHF. The DNA for the CDR3 is TGTGCCAGCTCACTTACAGGGGTTGATCAGCCCCAGCATTTT.